Below are 21 T cell receptor beta chains sequenced from a single sample in a study of T-cell memory formation after mild COVID-19. TCRdb reprocessed the 5' RACE reads via MiXCR and lists one record per CDR3 protein. The data contain 170,000 or so distinct CDR3 sequences, 30% to 35% of them singletons. Input material: PBMCs or a T cell subset sorted from them (not recorded which). These receptors were taken from an adult woman who had mild COVID-19 (a few samples of this study predate the infection). Cell type and time point are not known.

The gene calls are TRBV30 and TRBJ2-7; maybe TRBD1 (6 bases). This CDR3 contains 14 residues. Germline values: CDR1 GTSNPN, CDR2 SVGIG (reference sequence). V lost 0 bases, J lost 7 bases, and 16 bases lay in between. The CDR3 DNA is TGTGCCTGGAGTGTATGGCAGGGGCAAGAGGAGCAGTACTTC. This translates into CAWSVWQGQEEQYF.

This chain links TRBV6-1 with TRBJ2-3; D perhaps matches TRBD2 (6 bases). Trimming removed 9 bases from V and 5 bases from J, with 24 bases in between. This CDR3 spans 16 amino acids. In germline, CDR1 is MNHNS, CDR2 SASEGT. The CDR3: CASYPSRVAVEDTQYF. In nucleotides, the CDR3 is TGTGCCAGTTACCCATCCAGGGTAGCGGTGGAAGATACGCAGTATTTT.

The chain couples TRBV7-9 to TRBJ2-3; D gene unclear. V was shortened by 7 bases and J by 0 bases, with 14 bases between the two germline ends. This CDR3 has 15 residues. Germline lookup yields CDR1 SEHNR and CDR2 FQNEAQ (reference sequence). The CDR3 bases are TGTGCCAGCACCCCCCGGTTAGGTAGCACAGATACGCAGTATTTT. Its translation is CASTPRLGSTDTQYF.

This chain joins TRBV20-1 and TRBJ2-3; 7 bases agree with TRBD2. V lost 0 bases to trimming and J lost 0 bases; unmatched junction nucleotides: 6. There are 16 residues in the CDR3. Germline V gene lookup returns CDR1 DFQATT and CDR2 SNEGSKA (reference sequence). The CDR3 region is CSARDQLAESTDTQYF. CDR3 sequence (DNA): TGCAGTGCTAGAGACCAGCTAGCGGAGAGCACAGATACGCAGTATTTT.

There are a few counts of this clonotype. The DNA for the CDR3 is TGCGCCAGCAGCCAAGATCCCTTGTCGGGGGGGTCGACTGAAGCTTTCTTT. This encodes CASSQDPLSGGSTEAFF. The rearrangement uses TRBV4-1 and TRBJ1-1; tentative D call: TRBD1 (5 bases). Germline V lookup: CDR1 MGHRA, CDR2 YSYEKL. This CDR3 is built from 17 residues. The V end lost 0 bases, the J end lost 5 bases, and 19 bases lay between the germline ends.

This clonotype was counted a few times. V and J are TRBV18 and TRBJ1-5; a possible D gene is TRBD1 (6 bases). This CDR3 spans 16 amino acids. Germline V gives CDR1 KGHSH, CDR2 LQKENI. Trimming took off 6 bases at V and 7 bases at J, with 22 bases between the two ends. The CDR3: CASSLSGQMGGQPQHF. The CDR3, as DNA: TGTGCCAGCTCTCTAAGTGGACAGATGGGGGGACAGCCCCAGCATTTT.

This clonotype was seen a few times. This chain joins TRBV5-4 and TRBJ2-5; 8 nucleotides match TRBD1. CDR1 is SGHNT, CDR2 YYREEE, per germline (reference sequence). The CDR3 runs to 16 residues. V trimming: 3 bases; J trimming: 2 bases; junction bases outside the gene matches: 9. In nucleotides, the CDR3 is TGTGCCAGCAGCTGGGCCGGGACAGGACTACAAGAGACCCAGTACTTC. As protein: CASSWAGTGLQETQYF.

The chain couples TRBV27 to TRBJ1-2; D perhaps matches TRBD1 (6 bases). Trimming removed 5 bases from V and 6 bases from J, with 19 bases in between. The CDR3 spans 15 residues. Germline assignment: CDR1 MNHEY and CDR2 SMNVEV (reference sequence). CDR3 DNA: TGTGCCAGCAGTCCAGGGACAACTACGATACATGGCTACACCTTC. It translates to CASSPGTTTIHGYTF.

The chain has TRBV5-1 and TRBJ2-5; 12 bases map to TRBD2. From germline, CDR1 is SGHRS and CDR2 YFSETQ. V gave up 0 bases and J gave up 4 bases; unmatched junction bases: 4. The CDR3 sequence is 16 residues long. The CDR3 bases are TGCGCCAGCAGCTTGGGGCTAGCGGGGGGGCCAGAGACCCAGTACTTC. It codes for CASSLGLAGGPETQYF.

This clonotype has only a few counts. The chain employs TRBV24-1 and TRBJ2-3; 12 positions agree with TRBD2. V was pared by 7 bases and J by 10 bases, with 8 bases of the junction left unmatched. Germline V lookup: CDR1 KGHDR, CDR2 SFDVKD. This CDR3 comprises 14 residues. The CDR3 loop is CATRPSGGAVAQYF. CDR3 nucleotide sequence: TGTGCCACCAGACCTAGCGGGGGGGCCGTCGCGCAGTATTTT.

This clonotype came up many times. The chain is built from TRBV11-2 and TRBJ2-5, with TRBD1 as a possible D gene (6 bases). CDR1 and CDR2 from the germline V gene are SGHAT and FQNNGV. V dropped 4 bases and J dropped 5 bases, with 17 bases sitting between them. The CDR3 sequence is 15 residues long. CDR3 loop: CASSSTGDKWETQYF. The CDR3 DNA is TGTGCCAGCAGCTCAACCGGGGACAAGTGGGAGACCCAGTACTTC.

The V and J genes are TRBV12-3 or TRBV12-4 and TRBJ1-1; D call uncertain. This CDR3 region has 11 residues. V dropped 4 bases and J dropped 4 bases, with 4 bases sitting between them. The DNA for the CDR3 is TGTGCCAGCAGTTGGAGCACTGAAGCTTTCTTT. Translated, it gives CASSWSTEAFF.

The chain combines TRBV12-3 or TRBV12-4 with TRBJ2-2; possible D gene TRBD1, 6 bases. The CDR3 covers 14 residues. V was trimmed by 7 bases and J by 7 bases, leaving 16 bases between them. The CDR3 reads CASNLRGSNGELFF. CDR3 nucleotide sequence: TGTGCCAGCAACTTAAGGGGGAGTAACGGGGAGCTGTTTTTT.

V usage is TRBV5-6 and J usage is TRBJ2-7, with a tentative D call TRBD1 (5 bases). The V end was cut by 3 bases, the J end by 2 bases, with 9 bases between. The CDR3 covers 13 residues. Germline V gene sequence: CDR1 SGHDT, CDR2 YYEEEE. The CDR3 loop reads CASSSTDAYEQYF. In DNA form, the CDR3 reads TGTGCCAGCAGCTCGACAGATGCCTACGAGCAGTACTTC.

The table lists this clonotype with a few counts. The chain links TRBV5-1 to TRBJ2-6; possibly TRBD1 for D (6 bases). In germline, CDR1 is SGHRS, CDR2 YFSETQ. This CDR3 comprises 15 residues. Trimming pared 4 bases from V and 3 bases from J, leaving 11 bases between. The DNA for the CDR3 is TGCGCCAGCAGCGATGACAGGAGTGGGGCCAACGTCCTGACTTTC. It specifies CASSDDRSGANVLTF.

This clonotype showed up many times. The gene calls are TRBV5-4 and TRBJ2-7; D is ambiguous. The ends were cut back, 0 bases at V and 4 bases at J, with 17 bases in the middle. Per the germline V gene, CDR1 is SGHNT and CDR2 is YYREEE (reference sequence). The CDR3 is 16 amino acids. Here the CDR3 DNA reads TGTGCCAGCAGCTTGGATGTCATGGCAGGCGATTACGAGCAGTACTTC. Its translation: CASSLDVMAGDYEQYF.

This clonotype was observed a handful of times. This chain joins TRBV20-1 and TRBJ1-1, with D perhaps TRBD1 (6 bases). The V end lost 5 bases, the J end lost 4 bases, and 11 bases lay between the germline ends. The CDR3 has 12 amino acids. Germline V lookup: CDR1 DFQATT, CDR2 SNEGSKA (reference sequence). For the CDR3, the DNA is TGCAGTGCTGAACAGGGCGGCACTGAAGCTTTCTTT. It codes for CSAEQGGTEAFF.

V and J are TRBV10-3 and TRBJ2-3; unclear D gene. The CDR3 extends over 13 amino acids. The germline V gene has CDR1 ENHRY and CDR2 SYGVKD. With 8 bases removed from V and 3 bases from J, the gap between germline ends came to 12 bases. The CDR3 coding sequence is TGTGCCATCGGAAGACTGAAGACAGATACGCAGTATTTT. This codes for CAIGRLKTDTQYF.

This clonotype was picked up a small number of times. The V call is TRBV6-2 or TRBV6-3, the J call TRBJ2-5; tentatively, D is TRBD2 (5 bases). Germline V gives CDR1 MNHEY, CDR2 SVGEGT. The CDR3 totals 17 residues. V shed 2 bases and J shed 5 bases, with 21 bases lying between them. The DNA of the CDR3 is TGTGCCAGCAGTTACCAGCATGCGGGCTACCTACGGGAGACCCAGTACTTC. Its translation: CASSYQHAGYLRETQYF.

V and J are TRBV5-1 and TRBJ1-4; D ambiguous. The CDR3 loop spans 15 amino acids. Per germline, CDR1 SGHRS and CDR2 YFSETQ. Between the trimmed V and J ends, which lost 2 bases and 2 bases, there was a span of 10 bases. Written as DNA, the CDR3 is TGCGCCAGCAGCTTCGACCCGGGGACTAATGAAAAACTGTTTTTT. This codes for CASSFDPGTNEKLFF.

V usage is TRBV20-1 and J usage is TRBJ1-2, with a tentative D call TRBD1 (5 bases). Looked up from germline, CDR1 is DFQATT and CDR2 is SNEGSKA (reference sequence). CDR3 size: 14 residues. Deletions cut 5 bases from V and 3 bases from J, with 16 bases between. CDR3 DNA: TGCAGTGCTCAGTGGGCGCAGGGCGACTATGGCTACACCTTC. Translated: CSAQWAQGDYGYTF.